These 18 T cell receptor beta chains came from one sample sequenced in a study of Ad26.COV2.S vaccination and SARS-CoV-2 variants (dated by TCRdb to 2020 to 2022). The library relied on the immunoSEQ multiplex PCR assay. Drawn from immuneACCESS, this table holds only the in-frame rearrangements with V and J called that TCRdb kept. Clones are partly lost; checked studies trace under half to an unresolved V gene and leave the rest unexplained. Across this sample there are 180,000 or so clones, with 70% to 90% seen only once. Together, the top ten hold around 6.3% of the sample. The meaning of the sample's time point label: individuals recovered from natural SARS-CoV-2 infection. This sample comprised peripheral blood, obtained after recovery from COVID-19. These receptors were obtained from a human donor who had recovered from COVID-19.

The rearrangement joins TRBV12-3 or TRBV12-4 to TRBJ1-1, with D uncertain. Trimming stripped 6 bases from V and 0 bases from J, with 8 bases between. The CDR3 totals 13 residues. The CDR3 bases are TGTGCCAGCAGCGGGCCCATGAACACTGAAGCTTTCTTT. Residues: CASSGPMNTEAFF.

The chain is built from TRBV10-1 and TRBJ1-6; a possible D gene is TRBD1 (6 bases). This CDR3 has 14 residues. The germline V and J ends were trimmed by 5 bases and 5 bases, with 10 bases remaining between them. Germline CDR1 is WNHNN and CDR2 is SYGVQD (reference sequence). This CDR3 is CASSSGTNNSPLHF. In DNA form, the CDR3 reads TGCGCCAGCAGTTCCGGGACAAATAATTCACCCCTCCACTTT.

The sample holds one count of this clone. The rearrangement links TRBV7-2 to TRBJ1-1; TRBD1 is a possible D gene (5 bases). Trimming cost V 6 bases and J 4 bases, with 12 bases left between them. Germline lookup yields CDR1 SGHTA and CDR2 FQGNSA. This CDR3 is 13 amino acids long. The CDR3 DNA reads TGTGCCAGCAGTCCAATGGGGGTCACTGAAGCTTTCTTT. It yields the protein CASSPMGVTEAFF.

The chain links TRBV25-1 to TRBJ1-5; D possibly corresponds to TRBD1 (5 bases). The CDR3 has 14 residues. CDR1 is MGHDK and CDR2 is SYGVNS in the germline V gene. V was clipped by 4 bases and J by 2 bases, with 9 bases between them. CDR3 in DNA: TGTGCCAGCAGTGTGTGGGACGGCAATCAGCCCCAGCATTTT. Translation: CASSVWDGNQPQHF.

This rearrangement joins TRBV10-3 to TRBJ2-1; D possibly matches TRBD1 or TRBD2 (6 bases each). CDR1 ENHRY and CDR2 SYGVKD come from the germline V gene. The germline V and J ends were trimmed by 2 bases and 7 bases, with 15 bases remaining between them. The CDR3 loop spans 15 amino acids. The CDR3, as DNA: TGTGCCATCAGTGAGCGGGGGCCCCGGGGGAATGAGCAGTTCTTC. Translation: CAISERGPRGNEQFF.

This rearrangement joins TRBV28 to TRBJ2-3, with a weak D call TRBD1 (6 bases). The V gene lost 6 bases and the J gene lost 2 bases, with 18 bases spanning the gap. Germline CDR1 is MDHEN and CDR2 is SYDVKM. The CDR3 loop spans 16 amino acids. CDR3 in amino acids: CASREQGMGNTDTQYF. The CDR3 DNA reads as TGTGCCAGCAGGGAACAGGGTATGGGGAACACAGATACGCAGTATTTT.

This chain joins TRBV30 and TRBJ1-6; D unresolved. Trimming removed 3 bases at V and 0 bases at J, with 3 bases between. CDR3 length: 13 residues. Germline V lookup: CDR1 GTSNPN, CDR2 SVGIG (reference sequence). DNA of the CDR3: TGTGCCTGGAGGAGCTCCTATAATTCACCCCTCCACTTT. Translating gives CAWRSSYNSPLHF.

The chain couples TRBV3-1 (or the pseudogene TRBV3-2) to TRBJ2-3; D perhaps matches TRBD2 (6 bases). The germline gives CDR1 LGHDT, CDR2 YNNKEL (reference sequence). V was pared by 1 base and J by 0 bases, with 8 bases between. The CDR3 covers 15 residues. In DNA, the CDR3 is TGTGCCAGCAGCCAAGCTAGCGTAAGCACAGATACGCAGTATTTT. It codes for CASSQASVSTDTQYF.

J is TRBJ2-7 and V is TRBV6-1, with 7 bases aligning to TRBD2. The CDR3 contains 16 residues. J lost 0 bases, V lost 4 bases, and 9 bases had no gene match. Germline CDR1 is MNHNS and CDR2 is SASEGT. This CDR3 is CASSVRAGPSSYEQYF. The CDR3 bases are TGTGCCAGCAGTGTAAGAGCGGGACCCAGCTCCTACGAGCAGTACTTC.

This clone came up once. The chain has TRBV15 and TRBJ2-7; 16 positions match TRBD2. Germline lookup yields CDR1 LNHNV and CDR2 YYDKDF (reference sequence). CDR3 length equals 18 residues. The V segment lost 4 bases and the J segment 1 base; nucleotides outside the gene matches: 7. The CDR3 region has the DNA TGTGCCACCAGCAACCCGGGACTAGCGGGGGGGAGGTCCTACGAGCAGTACTTC. This translates into CATSNPGLAGGRSYEQYF.

The rearrangement joins TRBV5-1 to TRBJ1-1; D gene uncertain. V was clipped by 3 bases and J by 4 bases, with 10 bases between them. The CDR3 has 13 amino acids. Per the germline V gene, CDR1 is SGHRS and CDR2 is YFSETQ. The CDR3 nucleotides are TGCGCCAGCAGCTGGACGAGCGGCACTGAAGCTTTCTTT. It codes for CASSWTSGTEAFF.

The V gene is TRBV4-1, the J gene TRBJ2-5, with TRBD2 matching 10 bases. Germline V CDR1 and CDR2: MGHRA, YSYEKL. V was pared by 2 bases and J by 4 bases, with 7 bases of the junction left unmatched. The CDR3 is made up of 16 amino acids. CDR3: CASSQLAGATSETQYF. The CDR3 DNA reads as TGCGCCAGCAGCCAACTAGCGGGGGCAACCTCAGAGACCCAGTACTTC.

The V and J genes are TRBV7-2 and TRBJ2-7, with TRBD2 identical over 9 bases. CDR3 length: 13 amino acids. Germline CDR1 reads SGHTA; CDR2 reads FQGNSA. V lost 6 bases, J lost 2 bases, and 2 bases stayed unmatched. For the CDR3, the DNA is TGTGCCAGCAGAGTAGCGGGAGCCTACGAGCAGTACTTC. It encodes CASRVAGAYEQYF.

The chain couples TRBV3-1 (or the pseudogene TRBV3-2) to TRBJ2-7, with 8 bases identical to TRBD2. With V trimmed by 4 bases and J by 4 bases, 3 bases remained unmatched. Germline assignment: CDR1 LGHDT and CDR2 YNNKEL (reference sequence). The CDR3 is 13 residues long. Here the CDR3 reads CASSLGGGYEQYF. The CDR3 nucleotides are TGTGCCAGCAGCCTCGGGGGGGGTTACGAGCAGTACTTC.

V usage is TRBV7-2 and J usage is TRBJ1-3; 9 nucleotides match TRBD1. The J segment lost 4 bases and the V segment lost 4 bases, leaving 2 bases of the junction unmatched. The germline CDR1 and CDR2 sequences are SGHTA and FQGNSA. The CDR3 covers 14 residues. The CDR3 loop reads CASSSGTGGNTIYF. CDR3 in DNA: TGTGCCAGCAGCTCGGGGACAGGGGGAAACACCATATATTTT.

V usage is TRBV4-1 and J usage is TRBJ2-7, with a weak D call TRBD2 (6 bases). The CDR3 contains 13 residues. Germline lookup yields CDR1 MGHRA and CDR2 YSYEKL. V lost 5 bases, J lost 9 bases, and 17 bases lay in between. Here the CDR3 DNA reads TGCGCCAGCAGCTTAGGGACTTCCCCCTTGCAGTACTTC. This codes for CASSLGTSPLQYF.

The chain recombines TRBV29-1 with TRBJ2-3, with 11 bases aligning to TRBD1. Germline lookup yields CDR1 SQVTM and CDR2 ANQGSEA. V shed 6 bases and J 4 bases; nucleotides not matched to a gene: 6. The length of the CDR3 is 14 residues. This CDR3 reads CSVGTGGSPDTQYF. The DNA for the CDR3 is TGCAGCGTCGGGACAGGGGGATCACCAGATACGCAGTATTTT.

This clone occurred a few times. The chain employs TRBV30 and TRBJ1-5; D is ambiguous. The CDR3 loop spans 13 amino acids. Looked up from germline, CDR1 is GTSNPN and CDR2 is SVGIG (reference sequence). V shed 2 bases and J shed 4 bases, with 9 bases lying between them. CDR3 region: CAWSIGINQPQHF. The CDR3 DNA sequence: TGTGCCTGGAGTATAGGGATAAATCAGCCCCAGCATTTT.